This T cell receptor (beta chain) was captured in a study of T-cell memory formation after mild COVID-19. Germline CDR1 SGHDT, CDR2 YYEEEE. The CDR3 extends over 13 amino acids. V lost 0 bases and J lost 4, with 7 bases in between. MiXCR, applied by TCRdb to the 5' RACE reads, yields one record per CDR3 protein. This table has 430,000 or so distinct CDR3 sequences, around 25% appearing once. About this clonotype itself: Its specificity is unknown.

Study-wide points: For contracting clones, CD4+ ones sat mainly in CM and EM, CD8+ in EMRA.

This sequence joins TRBV5-6 and TRBJ2-5, with D tentatively TRBD2 (5 bases). The specimen sequenced was PBMCs or a T cell subset sorted from them (not recorded which). The sequence was collected from an adult woman who had mild COVID-19 (a few samples of this study predate the infection). Cell type and time point are not known. The CDR3 sequence: CASSLVEGETQYF. The DNA of the CDR3 is TGTGCCAGCAGCTTGGTCGAGGGAGAGACCCAGTACTTC.